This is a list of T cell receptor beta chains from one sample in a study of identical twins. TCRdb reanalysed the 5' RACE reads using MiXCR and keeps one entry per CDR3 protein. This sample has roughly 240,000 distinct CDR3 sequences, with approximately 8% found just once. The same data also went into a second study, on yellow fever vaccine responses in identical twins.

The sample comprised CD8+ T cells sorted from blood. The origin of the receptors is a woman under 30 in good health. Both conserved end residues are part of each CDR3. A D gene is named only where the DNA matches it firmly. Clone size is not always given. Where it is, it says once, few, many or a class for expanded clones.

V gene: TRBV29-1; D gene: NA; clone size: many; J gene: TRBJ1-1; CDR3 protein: CSVGGQSEAFF; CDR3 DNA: TGCAGCGTGGGCGGACAGAGTGAAGCTTTCTTT
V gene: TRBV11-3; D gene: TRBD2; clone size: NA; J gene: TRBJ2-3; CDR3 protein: CASRPLGTSGATDTQYF; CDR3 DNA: TGTGCCAGCAGGCCACTCGGGACTAGCGGGGCCACAGATACGCAGTATTTT
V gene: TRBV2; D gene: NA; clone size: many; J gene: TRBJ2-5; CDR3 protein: CASSDRWETQYF; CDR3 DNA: TGTGCCAGCAGCGATCGATGGGAGACCCAGTACTTC
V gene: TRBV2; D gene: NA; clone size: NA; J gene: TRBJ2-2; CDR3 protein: CASSGWQTNTGELFF; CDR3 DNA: TGTGCCAGCAGTGGGTGGCAAACGAACACCGGGGAGCTGTTTTTT
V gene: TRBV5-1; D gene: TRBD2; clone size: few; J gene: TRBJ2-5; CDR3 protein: CASSLAFTSGGKETQYF; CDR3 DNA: TGCGCCAGCAGCTTGGCTTTTACTAGCGGGGGGAAGGAGACCCAGTACTTC
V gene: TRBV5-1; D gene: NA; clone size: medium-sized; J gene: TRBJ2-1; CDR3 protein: CASSSSGLMNEQFF; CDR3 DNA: TGCGCCAGCAGCTCCTCGGGGCTTATGAATGAGCAGTTCTTC
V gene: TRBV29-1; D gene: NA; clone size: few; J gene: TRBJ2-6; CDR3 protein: CSEGSGANVLTF; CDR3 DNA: TGCAGCGAGGGCTCTGGGGCCAACGTCCTGACTTTC
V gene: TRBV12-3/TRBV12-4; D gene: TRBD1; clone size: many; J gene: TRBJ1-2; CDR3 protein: CASRPRTGGGYGYTF; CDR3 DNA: TGTGCCAGCAGACCCCGGACAGGGGGCGGCTATGGCTACACCTTC
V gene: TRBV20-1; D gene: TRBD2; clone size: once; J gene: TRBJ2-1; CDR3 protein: CSARDGRGSNNEQFF; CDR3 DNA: TGCAGTGCTAGAGATGGGCGCGGGAGCAACAATGAGCAGTTCTTC
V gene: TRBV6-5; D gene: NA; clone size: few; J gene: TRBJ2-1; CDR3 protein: CASSYPLRAGDEQFF; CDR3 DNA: TGTGCCAGCAGTTACCCGCTTAGGGCTGGCGATGAGCAGTTCTTC
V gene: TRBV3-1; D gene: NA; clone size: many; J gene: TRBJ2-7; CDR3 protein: CASSHNRGTLDYEQYF; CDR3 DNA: TGTGCCAGCAGTCATAATCGGGGGACATTAGACTACGAGCAGTACTTC
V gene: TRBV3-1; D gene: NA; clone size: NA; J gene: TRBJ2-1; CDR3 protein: CASSQDGGDEQFF; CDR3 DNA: TGTGCCAGCAGCCAGGACGGAGGAGATGAGCAGTTCTTC
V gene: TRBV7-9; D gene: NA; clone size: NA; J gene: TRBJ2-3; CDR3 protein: CASSLGSVYTDTQYF; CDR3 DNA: TGTGCCAGCAGCTTAGGGTCGGTCTACACAGATACGCAGTATTTT
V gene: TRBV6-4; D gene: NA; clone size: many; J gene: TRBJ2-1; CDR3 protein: CASSDGDSYNEQFF; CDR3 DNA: TGTGCCAGCAGTGACGGGGACTCCTACAATGAGCAGTTCTTC
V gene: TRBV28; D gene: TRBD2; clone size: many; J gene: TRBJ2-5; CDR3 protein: CASSLSLAGGETQYF; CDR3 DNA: TGTGCCAGCAGTTTATCTCTAGCGGGAGGAGAGACCCAGTACTTC
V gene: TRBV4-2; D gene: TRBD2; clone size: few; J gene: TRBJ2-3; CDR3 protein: CASSQVLAGGSTDTQYF; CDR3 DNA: TGTGCCAGCAGCCAGGTACTAGCGGGGGGAAGCACAGATACGCAGTATTTT
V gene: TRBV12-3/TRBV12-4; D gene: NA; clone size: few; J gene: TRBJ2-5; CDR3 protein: CASSFAVIQETQYF; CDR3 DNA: TGTGCCAGCAGTTTCGCGGTTATCCAAGAGACCCAGTACTTC
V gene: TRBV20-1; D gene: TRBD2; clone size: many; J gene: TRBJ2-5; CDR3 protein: CSAPCGTSAHQETQYF; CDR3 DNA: TGCAGTGCCCCCTGCGGGACTAGCGCACACCAAGAGACCCAGTACTTC
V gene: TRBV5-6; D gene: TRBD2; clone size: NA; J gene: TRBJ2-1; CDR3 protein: CASSLGLATLVNEQFF; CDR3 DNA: TGTGCCAGCAGCCTTGGACTAGCGACTTTAGTCAATGAGCAGTTCTTC
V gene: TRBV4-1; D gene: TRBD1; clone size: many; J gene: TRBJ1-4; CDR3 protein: CASSSQGGLSEKLFF; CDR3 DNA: TGCGCCAGCAGCTCCCAGGGGGGACTTAGTGAAAAACTGTTTTTT
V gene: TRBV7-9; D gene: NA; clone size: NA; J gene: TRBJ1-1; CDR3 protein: CASSYAAADTEAFF; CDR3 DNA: TGTGCCAGCAGTTATGCTGCAGCCGACACTGAAGCTTTCTTT
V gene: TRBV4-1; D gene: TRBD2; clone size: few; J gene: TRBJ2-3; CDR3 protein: CASSQGRAGGTDTQYF; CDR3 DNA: TGCGCCAGCAGCCAAGGAAGAGCGGGGGGGACAGATACGCAGTATTTT
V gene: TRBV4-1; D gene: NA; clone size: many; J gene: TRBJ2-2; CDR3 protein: CASSQDRGDKNTGELFF; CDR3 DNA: TGCGCCAGCAGCCAAGATCGGGGGGACAAGAACACCGGGGAGCTGTTTTTT
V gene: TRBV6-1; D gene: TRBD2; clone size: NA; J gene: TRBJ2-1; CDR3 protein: CASSPPYGGYNEQFF; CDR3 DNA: TGTGCCAGCAGCCCTCCCTACGGGGGGTACAATGAGCAGTTCTTC
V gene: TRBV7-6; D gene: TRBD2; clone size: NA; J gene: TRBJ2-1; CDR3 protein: CASSWNRGLGTSVFNEQFF; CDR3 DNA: TGTGCCAGCAGCTGGAATCGTGGGCTGGGGACTAGCGTATTCAATGAGCAGTTCTTC
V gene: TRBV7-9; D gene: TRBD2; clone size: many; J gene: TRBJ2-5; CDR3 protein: CASSLRLAEYQETQYF; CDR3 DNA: TGTGCCAGCAGCCTCCGACTAGCGGAATACCAAGAGACCCAGTACTTC
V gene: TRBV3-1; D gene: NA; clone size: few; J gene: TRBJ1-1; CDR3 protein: CASTPGTASTEAFF; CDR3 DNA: TGTGCCAGCACCCCGGGGACGGCCTCCACTGAAGCTTTCTTT
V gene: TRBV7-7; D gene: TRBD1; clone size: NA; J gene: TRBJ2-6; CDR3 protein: CASSSGQGHSGANVLTF; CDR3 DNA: TGTGCCAGCAGCTCGGGACAGGGACACTCTGGGGCCAACGTCCTGACTTTC
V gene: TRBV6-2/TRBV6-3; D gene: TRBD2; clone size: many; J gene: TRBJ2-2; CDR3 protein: CASSYSRPGLAGERNTGELFF; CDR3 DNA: TGTGCCAGCAGTTACTCGCGTCCGGGACTAGCGGGAGAAAGGAACACCGGGGAGCTGTTTTTT
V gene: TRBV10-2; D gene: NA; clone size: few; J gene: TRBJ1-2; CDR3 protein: CASSDSREGYTF; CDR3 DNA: TGCGCCAGCAGTGATTCCCGTGAGGGCTACACCTTC
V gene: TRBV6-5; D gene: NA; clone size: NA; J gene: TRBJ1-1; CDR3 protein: CASSYSGQGNTEAFF; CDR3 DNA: TGTGCCAGCAGTTACTCGGGCCAAGGGAACACTGAAGCTTTCTTT
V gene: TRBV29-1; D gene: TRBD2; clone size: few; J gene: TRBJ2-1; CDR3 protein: CSVSGTAYNEQFF; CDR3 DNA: TGCAGCGTTAGCGGGACGGCCTACAATGAGCAGTTCTTC
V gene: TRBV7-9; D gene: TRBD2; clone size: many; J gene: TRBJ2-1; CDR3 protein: CASRGRAGGHNEQFF; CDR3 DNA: TGTGCCAGCAGGGGTCGAGCGGGAGGTCACAATGAGCAGTTCTTC
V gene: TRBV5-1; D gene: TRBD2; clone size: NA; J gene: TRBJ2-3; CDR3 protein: CASSLGRAGVSATDTQYF; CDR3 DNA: TGCGCCAGCAGCTTGGGCCGGGCGGGAGTGTCAGCCACAGATACGCAGTATTTT
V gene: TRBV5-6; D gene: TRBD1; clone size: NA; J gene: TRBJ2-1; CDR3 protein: CASSLGTVAYNEQFF; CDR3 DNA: TGTGCCAGCAGCTTAGGGACAGTGGCCTACAATGAGCAGTTCTTC
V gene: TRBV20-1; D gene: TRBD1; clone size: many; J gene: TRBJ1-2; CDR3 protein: CSAPDREDYGYTF; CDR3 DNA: TGCAGTGCCCCGGACAGGGAGGACTATGGCTACACCTTC
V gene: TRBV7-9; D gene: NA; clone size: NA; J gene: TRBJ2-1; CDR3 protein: CASSLVPDSYNEQFF; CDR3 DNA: TGTGCCAGCAGCTTAGTTCCGGACTCCTACAATGAGCAGTTCTTC
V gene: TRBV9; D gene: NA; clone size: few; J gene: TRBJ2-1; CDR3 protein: CASSVEGGKYNEQFF; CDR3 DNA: TGTGCCAGCAGCGTAGAGGGGGGGAAATACAATGAGCAGTTCTTC
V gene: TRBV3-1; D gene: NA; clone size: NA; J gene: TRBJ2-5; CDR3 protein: CASSQASAGWEETQYF; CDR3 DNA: TGTGCCAGCAGCCAAGCGTCGGCGGGGTGGGAAGAGACCCAGTACTTC
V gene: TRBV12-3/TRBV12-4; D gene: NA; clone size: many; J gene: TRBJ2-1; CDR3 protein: CASRFGASYNEQFF; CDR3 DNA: TGTGCCAGCAGGTTTGGGGCATCCTACAATGAGCAGTTCTTC
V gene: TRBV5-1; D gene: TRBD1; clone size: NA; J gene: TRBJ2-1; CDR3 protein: CASSADRGVDNEQFF; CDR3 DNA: TGCGCCAGCAGCGCCGACAGGGGTGTGGACAATGAGCAGTTCTTC
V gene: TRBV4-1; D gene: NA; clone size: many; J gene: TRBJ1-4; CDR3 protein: CASSHRQAAATNEKLFF; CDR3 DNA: TGCGCCAGCAGCCACCGCCAGGCGGCTGCAACTAATGAAAAACTGTTTTTT
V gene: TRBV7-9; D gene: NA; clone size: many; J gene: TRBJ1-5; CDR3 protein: CASSLDGGRNQPQHF; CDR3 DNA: TGTGCCAGCAGCTTAGACGGGGGACGCAATCAGCCCCAGCATTTT
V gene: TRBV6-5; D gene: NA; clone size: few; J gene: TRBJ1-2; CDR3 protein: CASSYSGIGSNYGYTF; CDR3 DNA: TGTGCCAGCAGTTACTCGGGGATAGGGAGTAACTATGGCTACACCTTC